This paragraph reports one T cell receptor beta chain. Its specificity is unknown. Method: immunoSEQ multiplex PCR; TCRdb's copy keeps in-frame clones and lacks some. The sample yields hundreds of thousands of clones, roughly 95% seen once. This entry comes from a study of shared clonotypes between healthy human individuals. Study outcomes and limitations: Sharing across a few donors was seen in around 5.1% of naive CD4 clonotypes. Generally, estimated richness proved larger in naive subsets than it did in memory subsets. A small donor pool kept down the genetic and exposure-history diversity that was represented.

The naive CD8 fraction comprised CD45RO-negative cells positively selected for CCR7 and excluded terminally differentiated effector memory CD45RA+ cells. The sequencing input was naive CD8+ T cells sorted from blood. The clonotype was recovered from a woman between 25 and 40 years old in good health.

For the CDR3, the DNA is TGCAGCGTTGAGTCACCGGGTGTGGGCACTGAAGCTTTCTTT. It specifies CSVESPGVGTEAFF. The rearrangement uses TRBV29-1 and TRBJ1-1; D is ambiguous. The germline gives CDR1 SQVTM, CDR2 ANQGSEA. V dropped 3 bases and J dropped 4 bases, with 15 bases sitting between them. The CDR3 runs to 14 residues. Looking up the rest from reference TRBV29-1 and TRBJ1-1 gives the full variable domain: SAVISQKPSRDICQRGTSLTIQCQVDSQVTMMFWYRQQPGQSLTLIATANQGSEATYESGFVIDKFPISRPNLTFSTLTVSNMSPEDSSIYLCSVESPGVGTEAFFGQGTRLTVV.